Below are 27 T cell receptor beta chains sequenced from a single sample in a study of T-cell memory formation after mild COVID-19. MiXCR, run by TCRdb on the 5' RACE reads, gives a single entry per CDR3 protein. The table records roughly 610,000 distinct CDR3 sequences, around a sixth of them present only once. The sample was PBMCs or a T cell subset sorted from them (not recorded which). These receptors came from an adult woman who had mild COVID-19 (a few samples of this study predate the infection). Cell type and time point are not known.

This clonotype has more than one count but fewer than ten. The CDR3 protein is CAISEDRGGQYF. The CDR3 coding sequence is TGTGCCATCAGTGAGGACAGGGGAGGGCAGTACTTC. The chain uses TRBV10-3 and TRBJ2-7; 8 bases are a match to TRBD1. The germline V gene has CDR1 ENHRY and CDR2 SYGVKD. V gave up 2 bases and J gave up 9 bases; unmatched junction bases: 3. The CDR3 extends over 12 amino acids.

This clonotype was counted between two and nine times. J is TRBJ2-3 and V is TRBV7-8; D is unresolved. The V end lost 0 bases, the J end lost 1 base, and 8 bases lay between the germline ends. The CDR3 totals 15 residues. The germline V gene has CDR1 SGHVS and CDR2 FQNEAQ. The CDR3 DNA follows: TGTGCCAGCAGCTTAGCTCTCCGGGGCACAGATACGCAGTATTTT. The encoded protein is CASSLALRGTDTQYF.

In its sample, this clonotype was seen a few times. The rearrangement uses TRBV7-2 and TRBJ2-7; 7 positions agree with TRBD1. With V trimmed by 2 bases and J by 4 bases, 5 bases remained unmatched. CDR1 and CDR2 (germline): SGHTA, FQGNSA. The CDR3 runs 14 residues. CDR3 DNA: TGTGCCAGCAGCTTATGGGGACAGATATACGAGCAGTACTTC. Residues: CASSLWGQIYEQYF.

This clonotype was observed a handful of times. The CDR3 spells CASSLAIIRFPNGGDTQYF. CDR3 nucleotide sequence: TGTGCCAGCAGCTTGGCGATAATCCGGTTCCCAAACGGGGGAGATACGCAGTATTTT. This sequence joins TRBV5-4 and TRBJ2-3, with a tentative D call TRBD2 (6 bases). V was clipped by 0 bases and J by 5 bases, with 25 bases between them. This CDR3 is built from 19 residues. The germline CDR1 and CDR2 sequences are SGHNT and YYREEE (reference sequence).

The rearrangement uses TRBV2 and TRBJ2-1; 7 nucleotides align to TRBD2. V lost 4 bases, J lost 3 bases, and 3 bases stayed unmatched. The CDR3 totals 14 residues. Germline V CDR1 and CDR2: SNHLY, FYNNEI. The CDR3 is CASSAAGLYNEQFF. CDR3 nucleotides: TGTGCCAGCAGTGCAGCGGGACTCTACAATGAGCAGTTCTTC. The entire variable domain, with the rest obtained from reference TRBV2 and TRBJ2-1, is as follows: EPEVTQTPSHQVTQMGQEVILRCVPISNHLYFYWYRQILGQKVEFLVSFYNNEISEKSEIFDDQFSVERPDGSNFTLKIRSTKLEDSAMYFCASSAAGLYNEQFFGPGTRLTVL.

This chain uses TRBV2 with TRBJ2-1, with 11 bases that match TRBD2. V shed 4 bases, J shed 9 bases, and the junction held 5 bases outside the gene matches. Germline V lookup: CDR1 SNHLY, CDR2 FYNNEI. CDR3 length: 14 residues. CDR3 residues: CASSGLLAGGEQFF. In nucleotides, the CDR3 is TGTGCCAGCAGTGGGTTGCTAGCGGGAGGTGAGCAGTTCTTC.

The V call is TRBV27, the J call TRBJ1-6; a weak D match, TRBD1 (6 bases). In germline, CDR1 is MNHEY, CDR2 SMNVEV (reference sequence). V was clipped by 3 bases and J by 5 bases, with 11 bases between them. The CDR3 sequence is 15 residues long. This CDR3 reads CASSFREGDNSPLHF. The CDR3 DNA sequence: TGTGCCAGCAGTTTCCGGGAGGGGGATAATTCACCCCTCCACTTT.

The J gene is TRBJ1-1, the V gene TRBV2; D gene unclear. Germline assignment: CDR1 SNHLY and CDR2 FYNNEI. Trimming left V 8 bases short and J 0 bases short, with 4 bases between. This CDR3 comprises 11 residues. The CDR3 DNA is TGTGCCAGCCAATTGAACACTGAAGCTTTCTTT. Protein sequence: CASQLNTEAFF.

This clonotype turned up a few times. The CDR3 loop is CASSRTGREHGYTF. The CDR3 bases are TGTGCCAGCAGCCGGACAGGGAGGGAGCATGGCTACACCTTC. V and J are TRBV3-1 and TRBJ1-2; 8 nucleotides line up with TRBD1. The CDR3 contains 14 residues. Germline values: CDR1 LGHDT, CDR2 YNNKEL (reference sequence). J gave up 6 bases and V 4 bases, and 7 bases lay outside the gene matches.

This clonotype came up a few times. V gene TRBV2 combines with J gene TRBJ2-3; D is possibly TRBD2 (7 bases). Germline V gene lookup returns CDR1 SNHLY and CDR2 FYNNEI. The V and J ends lost 4 bases and 6 bases respectively, with 14 bases between them. The CDR3 runs 14 residues. The CDR3 region is CASSVGGALDTQYF. The CDR3 DNA follows: TGTGCCAGCAGTGTGGGGGGGGCCCTGGATACGCAGTATTTT. Using reference TRBV2 and TRBJ2-3 for the parts outside the CDR3, the full variable domain is EPEVTQTPSHQVTQMGQEVILRCVPISNHLYFYWYRQILGQKVEFLVSFYNNEISEKSEIFDDQFSVERPDGSNFTLKIRSTKLEDSAMYFCASSVGGALDTQYFGPGTRLTVL.

The sample holds a few counts of this clonotype. The chain carries TRBV29-1 and TRBJ2-1, with 10 bases lining up with TRBD2. Looked up from germline, CDR1 is SQVTM and CDR2 is ANQGSEA. The CDR3 covers 15 residues. V trimming: 4 bases; J trimming: 5 bases; junction bases outside the gene matches: 8. As DNA, the CDR3 is TGCAGCGTTGTTTACTGGCTAGCGGGAGACAATGAGCAGTTCTTC. Encoded protein: CSVVYWLAGDNEQFF.

This clonotype was detected ten times or more. The chain joins TRBV4-1 to TRBJ2-5, with TRBD1 matching 9 bases. Germline V gene data show CDR1 as MGHRA and CDR2 as YSYEKL. The CDR3 is 16 residues long. The ends lost 0 bases at V and 2 bases at J; junction bases unmatched: 4. CDR3 nucleotide sequence: TGCGCCAGCAGCCAAGAACAGACAGGGGGTCAAGAGACCCAGTACTTC. It yields the protein CASSQEQTGGQETQYF.

The sample holds a few counts of this clonotype. The gene calls are TRBV20-1 and TRBJ2-7, with D possibly being TRBD2 (6 bases). CDR1 and CDR2 (germline): DFQATT, SNEGSKA (reference sequence). Trimming took off 6 bases at V and 6 bases at J, with 15 bases between the two ends. This CDR3 contains 12 residues. As DNA, the CDR3 is TGCAGTGCCAGTCGGGAGTTTGGCGAGCAGTACTTC. Its translation: CSASREFGEQYF.

This clonotype turned up a few times. This chain links TRBV7-9 with TRBJ2-5, with 14 positions matching TRBD2. Germline trimming cut 5 bases from V and 4 bases from J; bases unmatched to any gene: 3. The CDR3 extends over 15 amino acids. CDR1 is SEHNR and CDR2 is FQNEAQ in the germline V gene (reference sequence). Here the CDR3 reads CASSGTSGGRETQYF. In DNA form, the CDR3 reads TGTGCCAGCAGCGGGACTAGCGGGGGAAGAGAGACCCAGTACTTC.

The rearrangement uses TRBV6-1 and TRBJ2-2; weak D call: TRBD1 (6 bases). Between the trimmed V and J ends, which lost 9 bases and 4 bases, there was a span of 21 bases. This CDR3 contains 16 residues. CDR1 and CDR2 (germline): MNHNS, SASEGT. The CDR3 DNA reads TGTGCCAGTAAAGCAGGGGTCACCTTTGTCACCGGGGAGCTGTTTTTT. It specifies CASKAGVTFVTGELFF.

The genes are TRBV20-1 and TRBJ2-7; tentative D call: TRBD1 (5 bases). Germline lookup yields CDR1 DFQATT and CDR2 SNEGSKA (reference sequence). Trimming removed 5 bases at V and 3 bases at J, with 8 bases between. This CDR3 contains 11 residues. The CDR3 loop is CSADDSYEQYF. DNA for the CDR3: TGCAGTGCTGACGACAGCTACGAGCAGTACTTC.

The chain couples TRBV4-1 to TRBJ2-7; maybe TRBD2 (5 bases). The CDR3 sequence is 15 residues long. The germline CDR1 and CDR2 sequences are MGHRA and YSYEKL. Trimming removed 2 bases at V and 0 bases at J, with 11 bases between. DNA of the CDR3: TGCGCCAGCAGCCAATGGACTGGTCTCTCCTACGAGCAGTACTTC. Translating gives CASSQWTGLSYEQYF.

The genes are TRBV2 and TRBJ1-1, with no clear D. Trimming shortened V by 7 bases and J by 0 bases, and 9 bases separated the two germline ends. The CDR3 has 13 residues. The germline gives CDR1 SNHLY, CDR2 FYNNEI. The CDR3 loop is CASNERLNTEAFF. The CDR3 DNA sequence: TGTGCCAGCAATGAGAGGTTGAACACTGAAGCTTTCTTT.

V is TRBV10-3 and J is TRBJ2-3; 9 bases align to TRBD2. CDR3 length: 15 amino acids. Germline V gene sequence: CDR1 ENHRY, CDR2 SYGVKD. J lost 1 base, V lost 4 bases, and 3 bases had no gene match. As DNA, the CDR3 is TGTGCCATCAGTGTGACTAGCGGCGGCACAGATACGCAGTATTTT. This translates into CAISVTSGGTDTQYF.

This clonotype was detected a few times. This CDR3 reads CASSGGLDPRWNYGYTF. CDR3 DNA: TGTGCCAGCAGTGGGGGCCTAGACCCGCGGTGGAACTATGGCTACACCTTC. The gene calls are TRBV2 and TRBJ1-2; maybe TRBD1 (5 bases). CDR1 and CDR2 from the germline V gene are SNHLY and FYNNEI. The CDR3 runs to 17 residues. Deletions cut 4 bases from V and 2 bases from J, with 20 bases between.

This clonotype has only a few counts. The chain combines TRBV10-3 with TRBJ2-3, with D possibly TRBD1 on 5 matching bases. From germline, CDR1 is ENHRY and CDR2 SYGVKD. CDR3 length: 15 amino acids. With 7 bases removed from V and 3 bases from J, the gap between germline ends came to 17 bases. This CDR3 is CAITRGGALTDTQYF. CDR3 DNA: TGTGCCATCACCCGCGGTGGGGCTCTAACAGATACGCAGTATTTT.

This clonotype occurred a few times. The rearrangement links TRBV20-1 to TRBJ2-4; either TRBD1 or TRBD2 may supply D (5 bases each). V was shortened by 0 bases and J by 6 bases, with 18 bases between the two germline ends. The germline V gene encodes CDR1 DFQATT and CDR2 SNEGSKA (reference sequence). The CDR3 spans 16 residues. The CDR3 bases are TGCAGTGCTAGAGATCTTATCGGGACGTCGTTAAACATTCAGTACTTC. Its protein product is CSARDLIGTSLNIQYF.

This clonotype was detected a few times. The chain has TRBV7-9 and TRBJ2-7; tentatively, D is TRBD2 (6 bases). The CDR3 has 16 amino acids. Trimming stripped 3 bases from V and 0 bases from J, with 15 bases between. Germline CDR1 is SEHNR and CDR2 is FQNEAQ (reference sequence). DNA for the CDR3: TGTGCCAGCAGCTTCGGGATTCTAGCGAGCTCCTACGAGCAGTACTTC. Residues: CASSFGILASSYEQYF. Based on the CDR3 plus reference TRBV7-9 and TRBJ2-7, the full variable domain is DTGVSQNPRHKITKRGQNVTFRCDPISEHNRLYWYRQTLGQGPEFLTYFQNEAQLEKSRLLSDRFSAERPKGSFSTLEIQRTEQGDSAMYLCASSFGILASSYEQYFGPGTRLTVT.

This chain connects TRBV4-1 to TRBJ1-3; no clear D. This CDR3 is built from 18 residues. V lost 1 base and J 4 bases, leaving 20 bases between the germline ends. Germline values: CDR1 MGHRA, CDR2 YSYEKL. DNA for the CDR3: TGCGCCAGCAGCCAAGCCACACTGGACCGGAACGACGGAAACACCATATATTTT. Its protein is CASSQATLDRNDGNTIYF.

Only a few counts were recorded for this clonotype. The V call is TRBV7-2, the J call TRBJ2-1, with D possibly TRBD2 on 6 matching bases. Trimming removed 8 bases at V and 4 bases at J, with 18 bases between. Germline CDR1 reads SGHTA; CDR2 reads FQGNSA. This CDR3 has 15 residues. The CDR3 sequence: CASCRRSGNYNEQFF. In DNA, the CDR3 is TGTGCCAGCTGTCGGCGTAGCGGAAATTACAATGAGCAGTTCTTC. The full variable domain, rest sourced from reference TRBV7-2 and TRBJ2-1, is GAGVSQSPSNKVTEKGKDVELRCDPISGHTALYWYRQSLGQGLEFLIYFQGNSAPDKSGLPSDRFSAERTGGSVSTLTIQRTQQEDSAVYLCASCRRSGNYNEQFFGPGTRLTVL.

This clonotype was seen a handful of times. V gene TRBV12-3 or TRBV12-4 combines with J gene TRBJ2-1, with D uncertain. Trimming left V 5 bases short and J 4 bases short, with 9 bases between. The CDR3 has 13 amino acids. The CDR3, as DNA: TGTGCCAGCAGTACCGTTGGGTACAATGAGCAGTTCTTC. Translation gives CASSTVGYNEQFF.

In its sample, this clonotype was seen a few times. V and J are TRBV19 and TRBJ2-2; TRBD1 matches at 8 bases. V shed 6 bases and J 4 bases; nucleotides not matched to a gene: 7. This CDR3 comprises 15 residues. Germline loops: CDR1 LNHDA, CDR2 SQIVND (reference sequence). CDR3 in DNA: TGTGCCAGTAGAAAGACAGGGGCCATCACCGGGGAGCTGTTTTTT. It specifies CASRKTGAITGELFF.